This passage covers 17 T cell receptor beta chains from one sample sequenced in a study of vaccination effects on CD4 cells after COVID-19. Viral peptide pool expansion of antigen-specific CD4+ T cells preceded sequencing in the ViraFEST assay. Following culture for about ten days, CD4+ T cells were isolated. This individual contracted SARS-CoV-2 between March and December 2020, as verified by PCR. What these receptors recognize is not known. Profiling relied on immunoSEQ multiplex PCR, and the TCRdb table lists in-frame clones only, not all of them. Here the sample spans 55,000 or so clones, roughly 77% being singletons. The sample consisted of CD4+ T cells from PBMCs cultured with HIV peptides, taken before COVID-19 vaccination. Indicated subset: HIV-1 Nef peptide pool negative control/reference culture. These receptors all stem from a human donor who had a prior SARS-CoV-2 infection.

The chain carries TRBV11-2 and TRBJ1-6; tentatively, D is TRBD1 (5 bases). This CDR3 spans 16 amino acids. V was shortened by 2 bases and J by 7 bases, with 15 bases between the two germline ends. Germline lookup yields CDR1 SGHAT and CDR2 FQNNGV. CDR3 protein: CASSLMGGTQNSPLHF. Written as DNA, the CDR3 is TGTGCCAGCAGCTTAATGGGGGGGACTCAGAATTCACCCCTCCACTTT.

The gene calls are TRBV5-5 and TRBJ1-4; D gene uncertain. The V and J ends lost 4 bases and 8 bases respectively, with 21 bases between them. CDR3 length equals 16 residues. Germline loops: CDR1 SGHKS, CDR2 YYEKEE (reference sequence). CDR3 region: CASSRESGLFNEKLFF. CDR3 coding DNA: TGTGCCAGCAGCCGGGAATCGGGTCTATTTAACGAAAAACTGTTTTTT.

V and J are TRBV5-1 and TRBJ1-2; D unclear. Between the trimmed V and J ends, which lost 3 bases and 1 base, there was a span of 7 bases. Germline values: CDR1 SGHRS, CDR2 YFSETQ. This CDR3 has 13 amino acids. In DNA, the CDR3 is TGCGCCAGCAGCTCTCATAATAACTATGGCTACACCTTC. Protein product: CASSSHNNYGYTF. Using reference TRBV5-1 and TRBJ1-2 for the parts outside the CDR3, the full variable domain is KAGVTQTPRYLIKTRGQQVTLSCSPISGHRSVSWYQQTPGQGLQFLFEYFSETQRNKGNFPGRFSGRQFSNSRSEMNVSTLELGDSALYLCASSSHNNYGYTFGSGTRLTVV.

The V gene is TRBV27, the J gene TRBJ2-2; TRBD2 matches at 7 bases. CDR3 length: 16 amino acids. Germline lookup yields CDR1 MNHEY and CDR2 SMNVEV (reference sequence). Trimming took 5 bases from V and 0 from J; bases not matched to a gene: 6. The CDR3 DNA reads as TGTGCCAGCAGTCCCCTAGCGGTCGCGAACACCGGGGAGCTGTTTTTT. It is translated as CASSPLAVANTGELFF.

This sequence joins TRBV6-4 and TRBJ2-1, with D possibly TRBD1 on 5 matching bases. In germline, CDR1 is MRHNA, CDR2 SNTAGT. V lost 4 bases and J 0 bases, leaving 13 bases between the germline ends. The CDR3 runs 16 residues. Here the CDR3 reads CASSGGSQSSYNEQFF. The CDR3 DNA sequence: TGTGCCAGCAGTGGGGGCTCGCAGAGCTCCTACAATGAGCAGTTCTTC.

This chain uses TRBV4-1 with TRBJ2-2; D tentatively fits TRBD1 or TRBD2 (7 bases each). The ends were cut back, 0 bases at V and 5 bases at J, with 22 bases in the middle. CDR1 and CDR2 (germline): MGHRA, YSYEKL. The CDR3 has 19 residues. This chain's CDR3 is CASSQESPRAGGGTGELFF. The CDR3 nucleotides read TGCGCCAGCAGCCAAGAATCGCCTCGGGCAGGGGGGGGAACCGGGGAGCTGTTTTTT.

Here the CDR3 reads CASSPTGFVGYTF. The CDR3 region has the DNA TGTGCCAGCAGTCCGACAGGGTTTGTTGGCTACACCTTC. The rearrangement joins TRBV12-3 or TRBV12-4 to TRBJ1-2, with TRBD1 identical over 7 bases. With 5 bases clipped from V and 7 bases from J, the junction kept 7 bases outside the gene matches. CDR3 length: 13 amino acids.

The genes are TRBV30 and TRBJ2-5, with 13 bases that match TRBD2. The germline gives CDR1 GTSNPN, CDR2 SVGIG (reference sequence). Unmatched junction bases numbered 12, after V lost 3 bases and J lost 5 bases. This CDR3 contains 17 residues. CDR3 amino acids: CAWSFKWGTSGMETQYF. As DNA, the CDR3 is TGTGCCTGGAGCTTTAAATGGGGGACTAGCGGGATGGAGACCCAGTACTTC.

This clone was detected only once. The genes are TRBV5-1 and TRBJ2-1, with D possibly TRBD1 on 6 matching bases. V lost 0 bases and J 5 bases, leaving 12 bases between the germline ends. CDR1 is SGHRS and CDR2 is YFSETQ in the germline V gene. The CDR3 totals 15 residues. The CDR3 spells CASSLEPAGDNEQFF. CDR3 sequence (DNA): TGCGCCAGCAGCTTGGAGCCCGCAGGGGACAATGAGCAGTTCTTC. The entire variable domain, with the rest obtained from reference TRBV5-1 and TRBJ2-1, is as follows: KAGVTQTPRYLIKTRGQQVTLSCSPISGHRSVSWYQQTPGQGLQFLFEYFSETQRNKGNFPGRFSGRQFSNSRSEMNVSTLELGDSALYLCASSLEPAGDNEQFFGPGTRLTVL.

The V gene is TRBV11-3, the J gene TRBJ2-7; 7 bases line up with TRBD1. CDR1 and CDR2 (germline): SGHNT, YENEEA. After removal of 4 bases from V and 0 bases from J, the junction contained 3 bases not matched to a gene. This CDR3 has 14 amino acids. The CDR3 sequence is CASSWGQSSYEQYF. The CDR3 nucleotides are TGTGCCAGCAGCTGGGGACAGAGCTCCTACGAGCAGTACTTC.

J is TRBJ1-2 and V is TRBV6-5, with D tentatively TRBD1 (6 bases). V lost 2 bases and J 4 bases, leaving 14 bases between the germline ends. The CDR3 spans 15 residues. Germline V lookup: CDR1 MNHEY, CDR2 SVGAGI. The CDR3, as DNA: TGTGCCAGCAGTTACGTGGGGGGGCAGGGCTATGGCTACACCTTC. Its protein is CASSYVGGQGYGYTF.

The CDR3 DNA reads as TGTGCCAGCTCACCATCGGGGGCCACCGGGGAGCTGTTTTTT. It encodes CASSPSGATGELFF. This sequence joins TRBV18 and TRBJ2-2, with D tentatively TRBD1 or TRBD2 (6 bases each). Per germline, CDR1 KGHSH and CDR2 LQKENI. The ends were cut back, 2 bases at V and 4 bases at J, with 8 bases in the middle. This CDR3 comprises 14 residues.

This rearrangement joins TRBV2 to TRBJ2-7; 7 bases fit TRBD1. V dropped 3 bases and J dropped 6; count of bases not matched to a gene: 11. Germline-derived CDR1 and CDR2 are SNHLY and FYNNEI. This CDR3 is built from 15 residues. The CDR3 DNA is TGTGCCAGCAGTGATTATAGGGGGCGAATCAGCGAGCAGTACTTC. As protein: CASSDYRGRISEQYF. Variable domain in full (rest from reference TRBV2 and TRBJ2-7): EPEVTQTPSHQVTQMGQEVILRCVPISNHLYFYWYRQILGQKVEFLVSFYNNEISEKSEIFDDQFSVERPDGSNFTLKIRSTKLEDSAMYFCASSDYRGRISEQYFGPGTRLTVT.

The rearrangement uses TRBV30 and TRBJ2-7; a possible D gene is TRBD2 (6 bases). Between the trimmed V and J ends, which lost 2 bases and 4 bases, there was a span of 15 bases. Per germline, CDR1 GTSNPN and CDR2 SVGIG (reference sequence). The CDR3 loop spans 14 amino acids. The CDR3 protein is CAWSRAPGGYEQYF. The CDR3 nucleotides are TGTGCCTGGAGTAGAGCCCCCGGGGGTTACGAGCAGTACTTC.

This clone showed up just a few times. This chain joins TRBV21-1 and TRBJ2-1; the D call of TRBD2 is as the table states it, not checked on the DNA. TRBV21-1 is an annotated pseudogene. There are 15 residues in the CDR3. Written as DNA, the CDR3 is TGTGCCAGCAGCGTCCTAGCGGGAGATTGGAATGAGCAGTTCTTC. Protein: CASSVLAGDWNEQFF.

The V and J genes are TRBV11-2 and TRBJ2-1; no clear D gene. The CDR3 consists of 16 residues. Germline assignment: CDR1 SGHAT and CDR2 FQNNGV. V was clipped by 0 bases and J by 0 bases, with 9 bases between them. Here the CDR3 reads CASSLDRGGSYNEQFF. DNA of the CDR3: TGTGCCAGCAGCTTAGATCGCGGCGGCTCCTACAATGAGCAGTTCTTC.

The CDR3 nucleotides read TGTGCCAGCAGCGTCCGGGACAGGGACGATGAAAAACTGTTTTTT. It specifies CASSVRDRDDEKLFF. V is TRBV4-2 and J is TRBJ1-4; 9 nucleotides agree with TRBD1. This CDR3 has 15 amino acids. The V segment lost 5 bases and the J segment 6 bases; nucleotides outside the gene matches: 7. Germline V lookup: CDR1 LGHNA, CDR2 YNFKEQ.